This T cell receptor beta chain was retrieved from a study of identical twins. Study results and caveats: Beta out-of-frame twin sharing showed a weaker excess. There is a chance that invariant MAIT and iNKT cells partially muddied zero-insertion analyses.

Everyone who donated was a healthy Caucasian. CDR1 is MNHEY and CDR2 is SVGAGI in the germline V gene. This CDR3 has 16 amino acids. The V end was cut by 0 bases, the J end by 0 bases, with 8 bases between. This clonotype was picked up many times. Its specificity is unknown. Template switching, a step in the protocol, added a universal primer site, and cDNA carried unique molecular identifiers. MiXCR, run by TCRdb on the 5' RACE reads, gives a single entry per CDR3 protein. Of a few hundred thousand distinct CDR3 sequences listed, 9.6% are singletons. The same sample was also studied in work on yellow fever vaccine responses in identical twins.

This receptor was obtained from a woman aged 18-35 years in good health. The chain joins TRBV6-5 to TRBJ2-2, with D tentatively TRBD1 (6 bases). Sequencing was done on a sample of PBMCs. CDR3 protein: CASSYSRTANTGELFF. In DNA, the CDR3 is TGTGCCAGCAGTTACTCGAGGACAGCGAACACCGGGGAGCTGTTTTTT.